These 24 T cell receptor beta chains came from one sample sequenced in a study of blood T cells in healthy people across ages. A sample-barcoded 5' primer and a J-beta primer mix were used in a second PCR of roughly 6 to 11 cycles. MiXCR, run by TCRdb on the 5' RACE reads, gives a single entry per CDR3 protein. The data contain 550,000 to 800,000 distinct CDR3 sequences, around a fifth of them singletons. Specimen: blood. Receptors originate from a man aged 65 to 79 in good health.

This clonotype was observed a handful of times. This rearrangement joins TRBV20-1 to TRBJ2-5; D is ambiguous. V lost 6 bases to trimming and J lost 3 bases, with 11 bases between them. Germline CDR1 reads DFQATT; CDR2 reads SNEGSKA (reference sequence). The CDR3 totals 12 residues. The CDR3 DNA sequence: TGCAGTGCCTCATGGGCGAAAGAGACCCAGTACTTC. It translates to CSASWAKETQYF.

This clonotype was found a few times. This chain links TRBV27 with TRBJ2-5; D is unclear. V dropped 3 bases and J dropped 2 bases, with 7 bases sitting between them. CDR1 is MNHEY, CDR2 SMNVEV, per germline (reference sequence). CDR3 size: 13 residues. The CDR3: CASSFLNQETQYF. CDR3 in DNA: TGTGCCAGCAGTTTTCTGAATCAAGAGACCCAGTACTTC.

The chain combines TRBV6-5 with TRBJ2-7, with a possible D match to TRBD2 (6 bases). The J call is doubtful: the DNA matches TRBJ2-1 better. Germline assignment: CDR1 MNHEY and CDR2 SVGAGI. CDR3 length equals 15 residues. CDR3 in amino acids: CASSYSRQGGNEQFF. CDR3 DNA sequence: TGTGCCAGCAGTTACTCGAGGCAGGGAGGCAATGAGCAGTTCTTC.

The chain combines TRBV7-2 with TRBJ2-5; D unclear. The last part of the DNA fits TRBJ2-7 better; the J call may be wrong. CDR1 and CDR2 (germline): SGHTA, FQGNSA. The CDR3 has 12 residues. The chain's CDR3 is CASSPNHYEQYF. CDR3 DNA: TGTGCCAGCAGCCCCAATCATTACGAGCAGTACTTC.

The table lists this clonotype with a few counts. This chain uses TRBV20-1 with TRBJ2-5; maybe TRBD2 (5 bases). The J call is in doubt because the DNA end fits TRBJ2-7 better. The CDR3 is 12 amino acids. Per the germline V gene, CDR1 is DFQATT and CDR2 is SNEGSKA (reference sequence). The CDR3 here is CSPKADPYEQYF. The CDR3 DNA sequence: TGCAGCCCGAAAGCGGATCCCTACGAGCAGTACTTC.

This clonotype was counted only a few times. This chain joins TRBV15 and TRBJ1-1, with a tentative D call TRBD1 (6 bases). Germline values: CDR1 LNHNV, CDR2 YYDKDF (reference sequence). Trimming left V 1 base short and J 3 bases short, with 15 bases between. This CDR3 region has 16 residues. The CDR3 DNA is TGTGCCACCAGCAGAGGCACAGGGATTCGAGACACTGAAGCTTTCTTT. It codes for CATSRGTGIRDTEAFF.

V gene TRBV24-1 combines with J gene TRBJ2-5; the D is unclear. The CDR3 has 14 residues. V lost 4 bases and J 1 base, leaving 9 bases between the germline ends. Germline CDR1 is KGHDR and CDR2 is SFDVKD. The CDR3 region is CATSENRFQETQYF. CDR3 DNA sequence: TGTGCCACCAGTGAAAACAGATTCCAAGAGACCCAGTACTTC.

The table lists this clonotype with a few counts. CDR3 bases: TGCAGTGCTAGTCGACAGGGGAACACTGAAGCTTTCTTT. It specifies CSASRQGNTEAFF. The rearrangement uses TRBV20-1 and TRBJ1-1; 7 bases fit TRBD1. Germline V CDR1 and CDR2: DFQATT, SNEGSKA (reference sequence). The V segment lost 3 bases and the J segment 1 base; nucleotides outside the gene matches: 2. CDR3 length equals 13 residues.

V is TRBV5-1 and J is TRBJ1-1, with D possibly matching TRBD1 (5 bases). This CDR3 has 11 amino acids. Per the germline V gene, CDR1 is SGHRS and CDR2 is YFSETQ. V lost 6 bases to trimming and J lost 4 bases, with 7 bases between them. CDR3: CASNGGTEAFF. The CDR3 bases are TGCGCCAGCAACGGGGGCACTGAAGCTTTCTTT.

The chain employs TRBV20-1 and TRBJ2-2, with D possibly being TRBD2 (5 bases). The CDR3 runs to 13 residues. CDR1 and CDR2 (germline): DFQATT, SNEGSKA (reference sequence). Trimming took off 3 bases at V and 3 bases at J, with 8 bases between the two ends. CDR3 residues: CSASDYYTGELFF. Written as DNA, the CDR3 is TGCAGTGCTAGCGACTACTACACCGGGGAGCTGTTTTTT.

V is TRBV7-9 and J is TRBJ2-3, with 9 bases that match TRBD1. V gave up 4 bases and J gave up 2 bases; unmatched junction bases: 4. The CDR3 sequence is 15 residues long. Per germline, CDR1 SEHNR and CDR2 FQNEAQ (reference sequence). CDR3 protein: CASSSGQGHTDTQYF. The CDR3, as DNA: TGTGCCAGCAGCTCGGGACAGGGACACACAGATACGCAGTATTTT.

This clonotype occurred a few times. The chain couples TRBV4-1 to TRBJ1-2; 10 bases agree with TRBD1. Germline loops: CDR1 MGHRA, CDR2 YSYEKL. CDR3 length equals 15 residues. Trimming removed 3 bases from V and 4 bases from J; junction bases left unmatched: 5. The CDR3 here is CASSHLGQGIYGYTF. The DNA for the CDR3 is TGCGCCAGCAGCCACCTGGGACAGGGGATCTATGGCTACACCTTC.

The J gene is TRBJ2-3, the V gene TRBV5-1; the D gene is possibly TRBD2 (6 bases). Looked up from germline, CDR1 is SGHRS and CDR2 is YFSETQ. Trimming left V 4 bases short and J 3 bases short, with 15 bases between. CDR3 size: 15 residues. This chain's CDR3 is CASSRGLPRTDTQYF. In DNA, the CDR3 is TGCGCCAGCAGCCGGGGACTTCCTCGAACAGATACGCAGTATTTT.

CDR3 DNA: TGTGCCGTCGCTAGCGGGATATGGACAGATACGCAGTATTTT. This encodes CAVASGIWTDTQYF. The V gene is TRBV25-1, the J gene TRBJ2-3, with 9 bases lining up with TRBD2. CDR3 length: 14 amino acids. The V and J ends lost 11 bases and 3 bases, in that order; junction bases with no gene match: 9. CDR1 and CDR2 from the germline V gene are MGHDK and SYGVNS. Variable domain in full (rest from reference TRBV25-1 and TRBJ2-3): EADIYQTPRYLVIGTGKKITLECSQTMGHDKMYWYQQDPGMELHLIHYSYGVNSTEKGDLSSESTVSRIRTEHFPLTLESARPSHTSQYLCAVASGIWTDTQYFGPGTRLTVL.

The table lists this clonotype with a few counts. The rearrangement links TRBV20-1 to TRBJ1-4; tentative D call: TRBD1 (5 bases). Trimming removed 4 bases at V and 4 bases at J, with 13 bases between. This CDR3 is 14 amino acids long. Germline V gene lookup returns CDR1 DFQATT and CDR2 SNEGSKA (reference sequence). The CDR3 DNA reads as TGCAGTGCTACCTCGACAGCCCTTAATGAAAAACTGTTTTTT. The encoded protein is CSATSTALNEKLFF.

The V call is TRBV2, the J call TRBJ2-7, with TRBD1 matching over 8 bases. The CDR3 is 14 residues long. The germline V gene has CDR1 SNHLY and CDR2 FYNNEI. The V gene end was trimmed by 6 bases and the J gene end by 4 bases; junction bases not matched to a gene: 8. The CDR3 sequence: CASRSPGQGYEQYF. The CDR3 DNA follows: TGTGCCAGCAGGTCCCCCGGACAGGGATACGAGCAGTACTTC.

The chain is built from TRBV20-1 and TRBJ1-1; perhaps TRBD1 as D (6 bases). The germline V gene has CDR1 DFQATT and CDR2 SNEGSKA (reference sequence). V was pared by 5 bases and J by 13 bases, with 20 bases between. CDR3 length equals 12 residues. The CDR3 region has the DNA TGCAGTGCTCGTGGGGGGGCCGCGGTAGTTTTCTTT. Its protein is CSARGGAAVVFF.

This clonotype has a handful of counts. The chain recombines TRBV24-1 with TRBJ2-1; the D gene is possibly TRBD1 (5 bases). The CDR3 consists of 15 residues. The germline V and J ends were trimmed by 3 bases and 5 bases, with 13 bases remaining between them. Germline V gene data show CDR1 as KGHDR and CDR2 as SFDVKD. CDR3 loop: CATSDGQGFDNEQFF. The CDR3 DNA sequence: TGTGCCACCAGTGATGGACAAGGATTTGACAATGAGCAGTTCTTC.

V is TRBV20-1 and J is TRBJ1-4; 10 bases line up with TRBD1. V was pared by 3 bases and J by 7 bases, with 8 bases of the junction left unmatched. The germline V gene has CDR1 DFQATT and CDR2 SNEGSKA (reference sequence). The CDR3 is made up of 15 amino acids. CDR3 region: CSARGQGSLFEKLFF. For the CDR3, the DNA is TGCAGTGCTAGGGGACAGGGGTCCCTGTTTGAAAAACTGTTTTTT.

This clonotype was recorded a few times. The chain uses TRBV20-1 and TRBJ1-1, with 8 bases fitting TRBD1. J lost 4 bases, V lost 5 bases, and 3 bases had no gene match. This CDR3 has 12 amino acids. Germline V lookup: CDR1 DFQATT, CDR2 SNEGSKA (reference sequence). This CDR3 is CSAHTGGTEAFF. For the CDR3, the DNA is TGCAGTGCTCATACAGGGGGCACTGAAGCTTTCTTT.

This clonotype showed up just a few times. Without the conserved terminal phenylalanine or tryptophan, this CDR3 likely stems from a read error. The chain has TRBV2 and TRBJ2-4; D is undetermined. Trimming took 4 bases from V and 0 from J, leaving 7 bases between them. Germline assignment: CDR1 SNHLY and CDR2 FYNNEI. CDR3 size: 14 residues. The CDR3 region has the DNA TGTGCCAGCAGTGCCGCTCTAGCCAAAAACATTCAGTACCTC. Protein sequence: CASSAALAKNIQYL.

The V and J genes are TRBV12-3 or TRBV12-4 and TRBJ2-2, with 10 bases fitting TRBD1. The V gene end was trimmed by 8 bases and the J gene end by 6 bases; junction bases not matched to a gene: 12. The CDR3 is 16 amino acids. In DNA, the CDR3 is TGTGCCAGCTCTCCTTGGGACAGGGGTTTCGCCGGGGAGCTGTTTTTT. Its protein product is CASSPWDRGFAGELFF.

About this clonotype itself: A much larger clone sits a single nucleotide away, making a read error possible. The chain carries TRBV4-1 and TRBJ1-1; 8 bases align to TRBD1. Germline V lookup: CDR1 MGHRA, CDR2 YSYEKL. This CDR3 is built from 15 residues. In DNA form, the CDR3 reads TGCGCCAGCGGCCATGTTGGACAGGGAGGGACTGAAGCTTTCTTT. Amino acid sequence: CASGHVGQGGTEAFF.

This clonotype has just a few counts. J is TRBJ2-5 and V is TRBV4-3; the D gene is possibly TRBD1 (5 bases). Between the trimmed V and J ends, which lost 0 bases and 1 base, there was a span of 18 bases. CDR3 length: 18 amino acids. Germline CDR1 is LGHNA and CDR2 is YSLEER. The CDR3 loop is CASSQERTGTLFQETQYF. For the CDR3, the DNA is TGCGCCAGCAGCCAAGAGAGAACAGGCACCTTGTTCCAAGAGACCCAGTACTTC.